A selection of T cell receptor beta chains follows, all from one sample in a study of graft-versus-host responses after intestinal transplantation. Repertoires were generated with immunoSEQ multiplex PCR, while TCRdb's copy carries only in-frame clones and drops some. The sample lists roughly 15,000 clones; roughly 82% were seen once. The sequencing used ileum tissue, collected roughly 28 days after intestinal transplant. The receptor source for this set is a human patient who received an intestinal transplant, so some T cells may come from the graft donor. Each CDR3 is given with its conserved first and last residue. Fields, in order: V gene, CDR3 length, D gene, J gene, clone size, CDR3 protein, CDR3 DNA. A D gene is named only where the DNA matches it firmly. Expanded clones get a size class; other rows say once, few or many, or leave the size out.

v_call: TRBV5-1
cdr3_length: 16
d_call: .
j_call: TRBJ2-2
clone_size: .
cdr3_aa: CASSLRTLGGTGELFF
cdr3_nt: TGCGCCAGCAGCTTGCGGACCCTCGGGGGCACCGGGGAGCTGTTTTTT

v_call: TRBV4-2
cdr3_length: 15
d_call: TRBD2
j_call: TRBJ2-2
clone_size: .
cdr3_aa: CAARSSGGNTGELFF
cdr3_nt: TGTGCCGCTAGATCTAGCGGGGGTAACACCGGGGAGCTGTTTTTT

v_call: TRBV11-2
cdr3_length: 14
d_call: .
j_call: TRBJ1-5
clone_size: .
cdr3_aa: CASSPGGGNQPQHF
cdr3_nt: TGTGCCAGCAGCCCGGGGGGGGGTAATCAGCCCCAGCATTTT

v_call: TRBV7-9
cdr3_length: 18
d_call: TRBD1
j_call: TRBJ1-5
clone_size: .
cdr3_aa: CASSLYLGQGGSNQPQHF
cdr3_nt: TGTGCCAGCAGCTTATATTTGGGGCAGGGGGGTAGCAATCAGCCCCAGCATTTT

v_call: TRBV7-9
cdr3_length: 16
d_call: .
j_call: TRBJ2-1
clone_size: .
cdr3_aa: CASTSVSGVPYNEQFF
cdr3_nt: TGTGCCAGCACCTCCGTATCAGGGGTCCCCTACAATGAGCAGTTCTTC

v_call: TRBV4-2
cdr3_length: 16
d_call: TRBD1
j_call: TRBJ1-5
clone_size: .
cdr3_aa: CASSLDRGQSNQPQHF
cdr3_nt: TGTGCCAGCAGCCTCGACCGGGGACAGTCCAATCAGCCCCAGCATTTT

v_call: TRBV2
cdr3_length: 16
d_call: TRBD1
j_call: TRBJ2-3
clone_size: .
cdr3_aa: CASSGPAGGNTDTQYF
cdr3_nt: TGTGCCAGCAGTGGGCCTGCAGGGGGTAACACAGATACGCAGTATTTT

v_call: TRBV10-1
cdr3_length: 16
d_call: TRBD1
j_call: TRBJ2-1
clone_size: .
cdr3_aa: CASSESRDRAINEQFF
cdr3_nt: TGCGCCAGCAGTGAGTCCCGGGACAGGGCCATCAATGAGCAGTTCTTC

v_call: TRBV29-1
cdr3_length: 11
d_call: .
j_call: TRBJ2-5
clone_size: few
cdr3_aa: CSGLEQETQYF
cdr3_nt: TGCAGCGGTTTAGAACAAGAGACCCAGTACTTC

v_call: TRBV21-1
cdr3_length: 19
d_call: .
j_call: TRBJ1-1
clone_size: few
cdr3_aa: CASSKALGQGVMWSFEAFF
cdr3_nt: TGTGCCAGCAGCAAAGCGCTCGGACAGGGGGTAATGTGGTCGTTTGAAGCTTTCTTT

v_call: TRBV27
cdr3_length: 15
d_call: TRBD1
j_call: TRBJ1-6
clone_size: .
cdr3_aa: CASRTGGSYNSPLHF
cdr3_nt: TGTGCCAGCAGGACAGGGGGCTCCTATAATTCACCCCTCCACTTT

v_call: TRBV6-5
cdr3_length: 13
d_call: .
j_call: TRBJ1-1
clone_size: once
cdr3_aa: CASRLTGNTEAFF
cdr3_nt: TGTGCCAGCAGATTAACAGGGAACACTGAAGCTTTCTTT

v_call: TRBV27
cdr3_length: 13
d_call: .
j_call: TRBJ1-2
clone_size: .
cdr3_aa: CASSDSGGWGYTF
cdr3_nt: TGTGCCAGCAGTGATTCGGGGGGTTGGGGCTACACCTTC

v_call: TRBV18
cdr3_length: 19
d_call: TRBD2
j_call: TRBJ2-2
clone_size: .
cdr3_aa: CASSPLSLAGGPNTGELFF
cdr3_nt: TGTGCCAGCTCACCCCTCTCTCTAGCGGGGGGGCCGAACACCGGGGAGCTGTTTTTT

v_call: TRBV7-3
cdr3_length: 16
d_call: TRBD2
j_call: TRBJ2-2
clone_size: .
cdr3_aa: CASSAGLAGNTGELFF
cdr3_nt: TGTGCCAGCAGCGCGGGACTAGCGGGGAACACCGGGGAGCTGTTTTTT

v_call: TRBV7-2
cdr3_length: 15
d_call: TRBD2
j_call: TRBJ2-1
clone_size: .
cdr3_aa: CASSLAGTSYNEQFF
cdr3_nt: TGTGCCAGCAGCTTGGCCGGGACTAGCTACAATGAGCAGTTCTTC

v_call: TRBV11-2
cdr3_length: 15
d_call: TRBD1
j_call: TRBJ2-7
clone_size: .
cdr3_aa: CASSPGTGQSYEQYF
cdr3_nt: TGTGCCAGCAGCCCCGGGACAGGACAGTCCTACGAGCAGTACTTC

v_call: TRBV5-1
cdr3_length: 15
d_call: TRBD2
j_call: TRBJ2-1
clone_size: .
cdr3_aa: CASSSAGGPLREQFF
cdr3_nt: TGCGCCAGCAGCTCAGCGGGGGGGCCGCTCCGTGAGCAGTTCTTC

v_call: TRBV19
cdr3_length: 13
d_call: .
j_call: TRBJ2-3
clone_size: few
cdr3_aa: CASSIFGADTQYF
cdr3_nt: TGTGCCAGTAGTATTTTTGGGGCGGATACGCAGTATTTT

v_call: TRBV19
cdr3_length: 17
d_call: .
j_call: TRBJ1-5
clone_size: few
cdr3_aa: CASSIERGNHGGQPQHF
cdr3_nt: TGTGCCAGTAGTATAGAGCGAGGGAACCACGGGGGTCAGCCCCAGCATTTT

v_call: TRBV5-4
cdr3_length: 17
d_call: TRBD2
j_call: TRBJ2-2
clone_size: .
cdr3_aa: CASSLDLAGGIKGELFF
cdr3_nt: TGTGCCAGCAGCTTGGATCTTGCGGGGGGGATTAAAGGGGAGCTGTTTTTT

v_call: TRBV4-3
cdr3_length: 14
d_call: .
j_call: TRBJ2-1
clone_size: .
cdr3_aa: CASSQESGNNEQFF
cdr3_nt: TGCGCCAGCAGCCAAGAGTCCGGGAACAATGAGCAGTTCTTC

v_call: TRBV15
cdr3_length: 16
d_call: TRBD1
j_call: TRBJ1-6
clone_size: .
cdr3_aa: CATSREKGAGNSPLHF
cdr3_nt: TGTGCCACCAGCAGAGAAAAGGGGGCTGGGAATTCACCCCTCCACTTT

v_call: TRBV29-1
cdr3_length: 11
d_call: .
j_call: TRBJ1-2
clone_size: .
cdr3_aa: CSVDRAGGYTF
cdr3_nt: TGCAGCGTTGACAGGGCAGGGGGCTACACCTTC

v_call: TRBV30
cdr3_length: 16
d_call: TRBD1
j_call: TRBJ1-6
clone_size: .
cdr3_aa: CAWGKAGGEGSSPLHF
cdr3_nt: TGTGCCTGGGGGAAAGCAGGGGGCGAAGGTTCTTCACCCCTCCACTTT

v_call: TRBV6-6
cdr3_length: 13
d_call: TRBD2
j_call: TRBJ2-5
clone_size: .
cdr3_aa: CAGTSGGAETQYF
cdr3_nt: TGTGCCGGCACCTCGGGGGGGGCGGAGACCCAGTACTTC

v_call: TRBV29-1
cdr3_length: 13
d_call: .
j_call: TRBJ2-2
clone_size: .
cdr3_aa: CSVAVSNTGELFF
cdr3_nt: TGCAGCGTTGCCGTATCGAACACCGGGGAGCTGTTTTTT

v_call: TRBV5-5
cdr3_length: 17
d_call: TRBD1
j_call: TRBJ2-5
clone_size: .
cdr3_aa: CASSLFPGQGAGETQYF
cdr3_nt: TGTGCCAGCAGCTTATTCCCGGGACAGGGGGCGGGGGAGACCCAGTACTTC

v_call: TRBV7-9
cdr3_length: 15
d_call: TRBD1
j_call: TRBJ1-5
clone_size: few
cdr3_aa: CASRQDRVGNQPQHF
cdr3_nt: TGTGCCAGCAGACAAGACAGGGTTGGCAATCAGCCCCAGCATTTT

v_call: TRBV9
cdr3_length: 15
d_call: TRBD2
j_call: TRBJ2-1
clone_size: .
cdr3_aa: CASSAGGKSYNEQFF
cdr3_nt: TGTGCCAGCAGCGCGGGAGGGAAGTCCTACAATGAGCAGTTCTTC

v_call: TRBV4-2
cdr3_length: 16
d_call: TRBD1
j_call: TRBJ2-2
clone_size: .
cdr3_aa: CASSQVTGGNTGELFF
cdr3_nt: TGTGCCAGCAGCCAGGTGACAGGGGGAAACACCGGGGAGCTGTTTTTT

v_call: TRBV4-2
cdr3_length: 15
d_call: TRBD1
j_call: TRBJ1-2
clone_size: once
cdr3_aa: CASSQQRTGSYGYTF
cdr3_nt: TGTGCCAGCAGCCAACAAAGGACAGGGAGCTATGGCTACACCTTC

v_call: TRBV27
cdr3_length: 13
d_call: .
j_call: TRBJ2-1
clone_size: .
cdr3_aa: CASSFTGNNEQFF
cdr3_nt: TGTGCCAGCAGTTTCACAGGAAACAATGAGCAGTTCTTC